A single sample is the source of the 26 T cell receptor beta chains below, sequenced in a study of T-cell memory formation after mild COVID-19. TCRdb reprocessed the 5' RACE reads with MiXCR, giving one entry per CDR3 protein. Of about 390,000 distinct CDR3 sequences in the sample, around a sixth were seen once. Sequencing input: PBMCs or a T cell subset sorted from them (not recorded which). The receptors derive from a man aged 18 to 35 who had mild COVID-19 (a few samples of this study predate the infection). Cell type and time point are not known.

V is TRBV12-3 or TRBV12-4 and J is TRBJ1-1; 11 bases fit TRBD1. V gave up 6 bases and J gave up 11 bases; unmatched junction bases: 11. CDR3 length: 14 residues. CDR3 nucleotide sequence: TGTGCCAGCAGCCCAACCGGGACAGGGGGTCTCGCTTTCTTT. The encoded protein is CASSPTGTGGLAFF.

V is TRBV3-1 and J is TRBJ2-7, with 9 bases matching TRBD2. V was clipped by 2 bases and J by 3 bases; unmatched bases: 29. This CDR3 has 23 residues. Germline V gene lookup returns CDR1 LGHDT and CDR2 YNNKEL (reference sequence). DNA for the CDR3: TGTGCCAGCAGCCAAAAGCAAAAGGTTTTCGTGTCTAGCGGGGACCCATCAAACTACGAGCAGTACTTC. This encodes CASSQKQKVFVSSGDPSNYEQYF.

The gene calls are TRBV6-2 or TRBV6-3 and TRBJ1-5; D gene uncertain. Germline V gives CDR1 MNHEY, CDR2 SVGEGT. The CDR3 contains 22 residues. The CDR3 reads CLPDLMPAERIRGKKGNQPQHF. CDR3 nucleotides: TGTCTCCCAGACCTTATGCCAGCAGAGAGGATTCGCGGGAAAAAGGGCAATCAGCCCCAGCATTTT.

CDR3 loop: CASRGLWGTEAFF. CDR3 sequence (DNA): TGTGCCAGCAGGGGGTTATGGGGCACTGAAGCTTTCTTT. The chain links TRBV27 to TRBJ1-1; D not certain. In germline, CDR1 is MNHEY, CDR2 SMNVEV (reference sequence). V dropped 6 bases and J dropped 4 bases, with 12 bases sitting between them. This CDR3 is built from 13 residues.

V is TRBV9 and J is TRBJ2-2, with a weak D call TRBD1 (5 bases). This CDR3 has 16 amino acids. Looked up from germline, CDR1 is SGDLS and CDR2 is YYNGEE. Trimming removed 0 bases at V and 5 bases at J, with 14 bases between. The CDR3 DNA sequence: TGTGCCAGCAGCGTAGAGGGGCGTCTCGGGACCGGGGAGCTGTTTTTT. The encoded protein is CASSVEGRLGTGELFF.

The chain is built from TRBV29-1 and TRBJ1-2; 7 nucleotides align to TRBD1. CDR1 and CDR2 (germline): SQVTM, ANQGSEA. Trimming removed 6 bases from V and 6 bases from J; junction bases left unmatched: 13. The CDR3 has 14 residues. The CDR3 spells CSVPETGSGHGYTF. CDR3 in DNA: TGCAGCGTCCCGGAGACAGGGAGTGGCCATGGCTACACCTTC.

For the CDR3, the DNA is TGCAGTGCCCGACATGGGCAGAACTATGGCTACACCTTC. Amino acids: CSARHGQNYGYTF. The chain uses TRBV20-1 and TRBJ1-2; D gene uncertain. Germline CDR1 is DFQATT and CDR2 is SNEGSKA (reference sequence). The CDR3 is made up of 13 amino acids. V lost 6 bases to trimming and J lost 2 bases, with 13 bases between them.

The rearrangement uses TRBV4-2 and TRBJ1-1, with 7 bases fitting TRBD1. The CDR3 covers 16 residues. Losses at the gene ends were 6 bases for V and 2 bases for J; bases not matched to a gene: 12. CDR1 and CDR2 (germline): LGHNA, YNFKEQ. The CDR3 reads CASSSPGGTENTEAFF. The CDR3 DNA reads as TGTGCCAGCAGTTCTCCTGGGGGGACAGAAAACACTGAAGCTTTCTTT.

This clonotype showed up just a few times. The V gene is TRBV20-1, the J gene TRBJ1-6; a possible D gene is TRBD1 (5 bases). Between the trimmed V and J ends, which lost 1 base and 7 bases, there was a span of 8 bases. CDR1 DFQATT and CDR2 SNEGSKA come from the germline V gene (reference sequence). The CDR3 sequence is 13 residues long. CDR3 sequence reads: CSARGDGNSPLHF. In DNA form, the CDR3 reads TGCAGTGCTAGAGGGGACGGGAATTCACCCCTCCACTTT.

The chain recombines TRBV27 with TRBJ2-7; D might be TRBD1 (6 bases). CDR3 length equals 13 residues. The germline V and J ends were trimmed by 3 bases and 3 bases, with 9 bases remaining between them. Germline V lookup: CDR1 MNHEY, CDR2 SMNVEV (reference sequence). CDR3 in amino acids: CASSFAGDYEQYF. The CDR3 DNA reads TGTGCCAGCAGTTTCGCAGGGGACTACGAGCAGTACTTC.

This clonotype was detected ten times or more. This sequence joins TRBV7-9 and TRBJ2-1; D is possibly TRBD2 (7 bases). The CDR3 covers 18 residues. Trimming cost V 2 bases and J 4 bases, with 21 bases left between them. Germline V gene data show CDR1 as SEHNR and CDR2 as FQNEAQ (reference sequence). CDR3 in amino acids: CASSLFSGGPSTYNEQFF. The CDR3 nucleotides read TGTGCCAGCAGCTTATTTTCCGGGGGGCCTTCAACTTACAATGAGCAGTTCTTC.

The chain couples TRBV10-2 to TRBJ2-7; D ambiguous. The CDR3 sequence is 15 residues long. V was pared by 6 bases and J by 2 bases, with 17 bases between. Looked up from germline, CDR1 is WSHSY and CDR2 is SAAADI. CDR3 sequence: CASSDDAGKTYEQYF. The CDR3 DNA reads TGCGCCAGCAGCGACGACGCCGGAAAGACCTACGAGCAGTACTTC.

This chain uses TRBV5-1 with TRBJ1-2, with 12 bases that match TRBD1. CDR1 and CDR2 (germline): SGHRS, YFSETQ. With V trimmed by 9 bases and J by 3 bases, 9 bases remained unmatched. The CDR3 runs to 15 residues. DNA for the CDR3: TGCGCCACCCGAACCGGGACAGGGGGCGACTATGGCTACACCTTC. Protein product: CATRTGTGGDYGYTF.

V gene TRBV11-2 combines with J gene TRBJ1-5; perhaps TRBD1 as D (5 bases). CDR3 size: 15 residues. CDR1 and CDR2 (germline): SGHAT, FQNNGV. Trimming stripped 0 bases from V and 5 bases from J, with 11 bases between. CDR3 sequence (DNA): TGTGCCAGCAGCTTAGATGAAGGGGTTTATCAGCCCCAGCATTTT. It specifies CASSLDEGVYQPQHF.

The chain links TRBV6-6 to TRBJ2-3; the match to TRBD2 covers 10 bases. Germline loops: CDR1 MNHNY, CDR2 SVGAGI (reference sequence). CDR3 length: 14 amino acids. The trim removed 7 bases at V and 4 bases at J, leaving 5 bases unmatched. CDR3 coding DNA: TGTGCCAGCACAGCGGGGGGGTCGTCAGATACGCAGTATTTT. Its translation: CASTAGGSSDTQYF.

This clonotype was seen a handful of times. The V call is TRBV10-3, the J call TRBJ2-3; D perhaps matches TRBD2 (5 bases). The V and J ends lost 1 base and 4 bases respectively, with 12 bases between them. The CDR3 covers 15 residues. Germline CDR1 and CDR2: ENHRY and SYGVKD. CDR3 residues: CAISEFSETADTQYF. The CDR3 nucleotides are TGTGCCATCAGTGAGTTTAGCGAGACGGCAGATACGCAGTATTTT.

This clonotype came up a few times. V usage is TRBV12-3 or TRBV12-4 and J usage is TRBJ2-7; 9 bases fit TRBD1. Unmatched junction bases numbered 4, after V lost 2 bases and J lost 5 bases. CDR3 length: 14 residues. The chain's CDR3 is CASSLWDRDNEQYF. The CDR3 region has the DNA TGTGCCAGCAGTTTATGGGACAGGGACAACGAGCAGTACTTC.

This clonotype came up a few times. The chain combines TRBV5-1 with TRBJ2-1, with TRBD2 matching 10 bases. Germline-derived CDR1 and CDR2 are SGHRS and YFSETQ. The CDR3 runs to 16 residues. J gave up 9 bases and V 0 bases, and 9 bases lay outside the gene matches. The CDR3 here is CASSLVLAGGRSEQFF. CDR3 in DNA: TGCGCCAGCAGCTTGGTCTTAGCGGGGGGACGTAGTGAGCAGTTCTTC.

Only a few counts were recorded for this clonotype. J is TRBJ2-2 and V is TRBV7-3; 10 bases line up with TRBD1. Germline V gene lookup returns CDR1 SGHTA and CDR2 FQGTGA. Trimming removed 2 bases from V and 3 bases from J; junction bases left unmatched: 6. This CDR3 contains 17 residues. As DNA, the CDR3 is TGTGCCAGCAGCTTACCCCCCGGGACAGGGGACACCGGGGAGCTGTTTTTT. It translates to CASSLPPGTGDTGELFF.

CDR3 sequence reads: CASRPGQGDSGANVLTF. CDR3 in DNA: TGCGCCAGCAGGCCGGGACAGGGAGACTCTGGGGCCAACGTCCTGACTTTC. The gene calls are TRBV5-1 and TRBJ2-6; 9 positions match TRBD1. The germline V gene has CDR1 SGHRS and CDR2 YFSETQ. The CDR3 covers 17 residues. V shed 5 bases and J 0 bases; nucleotides not matched to a gene: 6.

This clonotype was observed a handful of times. The chain combines TRBV15 with TRBJ2-5; 7 bases agree with TRBD1. The CDR3 has 13 amino acids. J lost 3 bases, V lost 6 bases, and 4 bases had no gene match. Germline CDR1 and CDR2: LNHNV and YYDKDF (reference sequence). The CDR3 region is CATSTGTEETQYF. In nucleotides, the CDR3 is TGTGCCACCAGTACCGGGACAGAAGAGACCCAGTACTTC.

This clonotype was counted only a few times. The rearrangement joins TRBV12-3 or TRBV12-4 to TRBJ1-5; TRBD1 might be the D (6 bases). Trimming shortened V by 3 bases and J by 7 bases, and 16 bases separated the two germline ends. The CDR3 runs 15 residues. In nucleotides, the CDR3 is TGTGCCAGCAGTTTGGTACAGGGACGGAGGCAGCCCCAGCATTTT. This gives the protein CASSLVQGRRQPQHF.

V usage is TRBV28 and J usage is TRBJ1-4, with 7 bases aligning to TRBD1. V shed 5 bases, J shed 8 bases, and the junction held 8 bases outside the gene matches. Germline V gives CDR1 MDHEN, CDR2 SYDVKM. CDR3 length: 14 amino acids. This CDR3 is CASSQTGLAEKLFF. CDR3 DNA sequence: TGTGCCAGCAGTCAGACAGGGCTTGCGGAAAAACTGTTTTTT.

This clonotype was counted between two and nine times. The chain employs TRBV6-2 or TRBV6-3 and TRBJ2-3; D is uncertain. The CDR3 totals 12 residues. Germline V gene data show CDR1 as MNHEY and CDR2 as SVGEGT. Between the trimmed V and J ends, which lost 5 bases and 2 bases, there was a span of 5 bases. In DNA form, the CDR3 reads TGTGCCAGCAGTACGCACACAGATACGCAGTATTTT. The encoded protein is CASSTHTDTQYF.

The sample holds a few counts of this clonotype. The chain uses TRBV14 and TRBJ2-1; D gene ambiguous. Trimming took 1 base from V and 5 from J, leaving 12 bases between them. Germline V CDR1 and CDR2: SGHDN, FVKESK. The CDR3 has 15 amino acids. CDR3 nucleotide sequence: TGTGCCAGCAGCCAAGCCCGCGTGGGCCACAATGAGCAGTTCTTC. It specifies CASSQARVGHNEQFF.

The V call is TRBV12-3 or TRBV12-4, the J call TRBJ2-2, with a tentative D call TRBD1 (6 bases). CDR3 length: 14 amino acids. Trimming shortened V by 6 bases and J by 7 bases, and 15 bases separated the two germline ends. CDR3 protein: CASSQDRRGGELFF. Written as DNA, the CDR3 is TGTGCCAGCAGCCAAGACAGGAGAGGCGGGGAGCTGTTTTTT.